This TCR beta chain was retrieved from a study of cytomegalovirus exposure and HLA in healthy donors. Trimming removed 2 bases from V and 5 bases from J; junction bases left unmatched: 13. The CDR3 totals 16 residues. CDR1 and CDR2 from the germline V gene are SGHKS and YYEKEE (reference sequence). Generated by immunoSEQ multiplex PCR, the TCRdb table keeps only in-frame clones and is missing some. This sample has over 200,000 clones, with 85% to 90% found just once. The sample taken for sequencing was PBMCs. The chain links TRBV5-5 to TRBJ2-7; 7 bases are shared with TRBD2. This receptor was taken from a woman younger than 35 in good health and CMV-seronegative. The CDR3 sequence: CASSLLGRAFPNEQYF. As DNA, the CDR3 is TGTGCCAGCAGCTTATTAGGGAGGGCCTTTCCTAACGAGCAGTACTTC.